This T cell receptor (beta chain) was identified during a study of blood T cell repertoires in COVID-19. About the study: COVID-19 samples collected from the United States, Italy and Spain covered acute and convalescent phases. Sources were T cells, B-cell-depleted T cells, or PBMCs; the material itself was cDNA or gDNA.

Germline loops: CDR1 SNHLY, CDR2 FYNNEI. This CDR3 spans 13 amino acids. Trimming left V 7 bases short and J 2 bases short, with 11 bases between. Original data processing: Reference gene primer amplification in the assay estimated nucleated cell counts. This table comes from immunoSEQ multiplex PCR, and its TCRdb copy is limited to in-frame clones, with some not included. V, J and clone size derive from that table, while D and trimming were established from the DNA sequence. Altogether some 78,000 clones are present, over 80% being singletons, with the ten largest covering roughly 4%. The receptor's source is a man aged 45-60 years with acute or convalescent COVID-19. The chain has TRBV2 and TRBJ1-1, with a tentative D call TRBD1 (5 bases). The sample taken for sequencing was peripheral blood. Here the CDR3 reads CASTFQGNTEAFF. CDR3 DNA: TGTGCCAGCACCTTTCAGGGAAACACTGAAGCTTTCTTT.